This TCR beta chain was found in a study of technical replicates of blood from a few donors. Germline values: CDR1 SGHTA, CDR2 FQGNSA. The CDR3 has 14 amino acids. V gave up 5 bases and J gave up 2 bases, with 7 bases separating them. TCRdb's copy holds only in-frame clones and misses some; the assay was immunoSEQ multiplex PCR. The sample includes over 75,000 clones, around 95% of them seen just once. Sequenced: T cells isolated from PBMCs. The chain joins TRBV7-2 to TRBJ2-6; D ambiguous. This sequence originates from a human donor in good health. Here the CDR3 DNA reads TGTGCCAGCAGCGTTTTAGCTGGGGCCAACGTCCTGACTTTC. It is translated as CASSVLAGANVLTF. The complete variable domain, with remaining parts taken from reference TRBV7-2 and TRBJ2-6, reads GAGVSQSPSNKVTEKGKDVELRCDPISGHTALYWYRQSLGQGLEFLIYFQGNSAPDKSGLPSDRFSAERTGGSVSTLTIQRTQQEDSAVYLCASSVLAGANVLTFGAGSRLTVL.